A single sample is the source of the 26 T cell receptor beta chains below, sequenced in a study of blood T cell repertoires in COVID-19. Only in-frame clones appear in the TCRdb table, and some are missing; sequencing was by immunoSEQ multiplex PCR. Here the sample spans roughly 140,000 clones, around 87% being singletons. The sequencing input was PBMCs or T cells enriched from blood (not recorded which). Receptor source: a man aged 55 to 70 who had recovered from COVID-19.

J is TRBJ2-1 and V is TRBV5-1; 9 nucleotides align to TRBD1. Losses at the gene ends were 2 bases for V and 9 bases for J; bases not matched to a gene: 6. The CDR3 totals 14 residues. Germline CDR1 reads SGHRS; CDR2 reads YFSETQ. The CDR3 spells CASSLIQGAVEQFF. The DNA for the CDR3 is TGCGCCAGCAGCTTAATACAGGGGGCTGTTGAGCAGTTCTTC.

This clone was counted a few times. The J gene is TRBJ1-2, the V gene TRBV6-5; 7 bases fit TRBD1. Trimming cost V 3 bases and J 8 bases; bases outside gene matches: 9. The CDR3 is made up of 14 amino acids. CDR1 and CDR2 (germline): MNHEY, SVGAGI. The CDR3 region is CASSYSDRVDGYTF. In nucleotides, the CDR3 is TGTGCCAGCAGTTATTCCGACAGGGTAGACGGCTACACCTTC.

The sample holds a few counts of this clone. V gene TRBV3-1 (or the pseudogene TRBV3-2) combines with J gene TRBJ1-2; D is possibly TRBD1 (5 bases). The germline V gene has CDR1 LGHDT and CDR2 YNNKEL (reference sequence). The ends were cut back, 4 bases at V and 7 bases at J, with 10 bases in the middle. This CDR3 region has 12 residues. The CDR3 spells CASSPPGGGYTF. The CDR3, as DNA: TGTGCCAGCAGCCCCCCGGGGGGTGGCTACACCTTC.

This clone appeared once. The chain combines TRBV19 with TRBJ1-5, with a tentative D call TRBD1 (5 bases). The CDR3 covers 12 residues. Germline V gives CDR1 LNHDA, CDR2 SQIVND (reference sequence). Trimming removed 2 bases at V and 12 bases at J, with 11 bases between. Here the CDR3 reads CASSIRGRYQHF. The CDR3 coding sequence is TGTGCCAGTAGTATACGGGGGAGGTACCAGCATTTT.

The CDR3 region has the DNA TGTGCCAGCAGTCCACCCCCCCTCGCGGCAAATCCGGGAAAAAACATTCAGTACTTC. Protein product: CASSPPPLAANPGKNIQYF. J is TRBJ2-4 and V is TRBV28; a possible D gene is TRBD2 (5 bases). CDR1 is MDHEN and CDR2 is SYDVKM in the germline V gene. Trimming pared 5 bases from V and 4 bases from J, leaving 27 bases between. The CDR3 sequence is 19 residues long.

J is TRBJ1-1 and V is TRBV11-2; 8 bases are shared with TRBD1. Germline CDR1 reads SGHAT; CDR2 reads FQNNGV. CDR3 length equals 15 residues. V shed 6 bases and J 5 bases; nucleotides not matched to a gene: 11. CDR3 in amino acids: CASRPPTGARTEAFF. The CDR3 DNA follows: TGTGCCAGCAGACCGCCGACAGGGGCGAGGACTGAAGCTTTCTTT.

This sequence joins TRBV18 and TRBJ2-5; TRBD1 matches at 10 bases. Germline V CDR1 and CDR2: KGHSH, LQKENI. Trimming cost V 2 bases and J 5 bases; bases outside gene matches: 2. The CDR3 extends over 14 amino acids. The CDR3 loop reads CASSPKDRGETQYF. CDR3 DNA: TGTGCCAGCTCACCAAAGGACAGGGGGGAGACCCAGTACTTC.

The CDR3 nucleotides are TGTGCCAGCAGTTACTCGGACAGGGCTAACACCGGGGAGCTGTTTTTT. Translated, it gives CASSYSDRANTGELFF. The chain couples TRBV6-5 to TRBJ2-2; 8 bases agree with TRBD1. The length of the CDR3 is 16 residues. The J segment lost 2 bases and the V segment lost 0 bases, leaving 2 bases of the junction unmatched. Germline CDR1 MNHEY, CDR2 SVGAGI.

J is TRBJ2-7 and V is TRBV4-1; D unresolved. CDR1 is MGHRA and CDR2 is YSYEKL in the germline V gene. The V end was cut by 1 base, the J end by 3 bases, with 10 bases between. This CDR3 spans 14 amino acids. The CDR3: CASSQGGIVYEQYF. The CDR3 region has the DNA TGCGCCAGCAGCCAAGGAGGCATAGTCTACGAGCAGTACTTC.

V usage is TRBV5-6 and J usage is TRBJ1-2; the D gene is possibly TRBD1 (5 bases). Germline CDR1 reads SGHDT; CDR2 reads YYEEEE. The V and J ends lost 6 bases and 6 bases respectively, with 12 bases between them. CDR3 length: 12 amino acids. CDR3 sequence (DNA): TGTGCCAGCATCTACCAAGGGGATGGCTACACCTTC. Protein product: CASIYQGDGYTF.

This clone appeared a single time. The chain combines TRBV18 with TRBJ2-7; 9 bases are shared with TRBD2. Germline loops: CDR1 KGHSH, CDR2 LQKENI. The CDR3 runs 12 residues. Unmatched junction bases numbered 2, after V lost 5 bases and J lost 6 bases. The CDR3 coding sequence is TGTGCCAGCTCAGGGGGACTAGCCGAGCAGTACTTC. Translating gives CASSGGLAEQYF.

The chain employs TRBV10-3 and TRBJ2-3; D unclear. V dropped 2 bases and J dropped 0 bases, with 9 bases sitting between them. The CDR3 totals 15 residues. CDR1 and CDR2 from the germline V gene are ENHRY and SYGVKD. Here the CDR3 DNA reads TGTGCCATCAGTGAGGCGGCAGCTAGCACAGATACGCAGTATTTT. As protein: CAISEAAASTDTQYF.

The chain couples TRBV24-1 to TRBJ2-1; tentative D call: TRBD2 (5 bases). The CDR3 has 15 residues. Germline CDR1 KGHDR, CDR2 SFDVKD. V was cut by 5 bases and J by 0 bases, with 10 bases left in between. The CDR3 region is CATSGGVSSYNEQFF. The CDR3 DNA is TGTGCCACCAGTGGGGGAGTGAGCTCCTACAATGAGCAGTTCTTC.

This chain uses TRBV10-3 with TRBJ2-1; D is possibly TRBD2 (6 bases). The V end was cut by 6 bases, the J end by 3 bases, with 15 bases between. In germline, CDR1 is ENHRY, CDR2 SYGVKD. The CDR3 contains 15 residues. This chain's CDR3 is CAISSRVGGYNEQFF. The CDR3 DNA sequence: TGTGCCATCAGCTCCAGGGTGGGGGGCTACAATGAGCAGTTCTTC.

The chain employs TRBV4-2 and TRBJ2-1, with D perhaps TRBD2 (5 bases). CDR3 length: 17 amino acids. V was cut by 0 bases and J by 5 bases, with 17 bases left in between. Germline V lookup: CDR1 LGHNA, CDR2 YNFKEQ. This CDR3 reads CASSQDNMRVGNNEQFF. Written as DNA, the CDR3 is TGTGCCAGCAGCCAAGATAATATGAGGGTGGGGAACAATGAGCAGTTCTTC.

The chain recombines TRBV2 with TRBJ1-3, with unresolved D. Germline V gives CDR1 SNHLY, CDR2 FYNNEI. V shed 8 bases and J shed 4 bases, with 12 bases lying between them. The CDR3 is 13 amino acids. The CDR3 here is CASAGTGGNTIYF. CDR3 nucleotide sequence: TGTGCCAGCGCCGGCACGGGGGGAAACACCATATATTTT.

This clone was detected once. The CDR3 spells CASSLGASGSGPQYF. The DNA for the CDR3 is TGTGCCAGCAGTTTAGGCGCTAGCGGGAGTGGCCCCCAGTACTTC. The genes are TRBV28 and TRBJ2-5, with 10 bases lining up with TRBD2. The CDR3 loop spans 15 amino acids. Germline V gene sequence: CDR1 MDHEN, CDR2 SYDVKM. V lost 2 bases and J lost 9; bases outside the gene matches: 9.

V usage is TRBV27 and J usage is TRBJ2-1, with 7 bases aligning to TRBD1. The germline V gene encodes CDR1 MNHEY and CDR2 SMNVEV (reference sequence). There are 15 residues in the CDR3. Unmatched junction bases numbered 2, after V lost 2 bases and J lost 1 base. Here the CDR3 DNA reads TGTGCCAGCAGTTTACGGGACAGATCCTACAATGAGCAGTTCTTC. It codes for CASSLRDRSYNEQFF.

V and J are TRBV5-1 and TRBJ2-3; D not resolved. CDR3 size: 13 residues. Germline V gene data show CDR1 as SGHRS and CDR2 as YFSETQ. Trimming removed 5 bases from V and 1 base from J, with 8 bases in between. For the CDR3, the DNA is TGCGCCAGCAGGCCCTACCGCACAGATACGCAGTATTTT. Amino acid sequence: CASRPYRTDTQYF.

The J gene is TRBJ1-5, the V gene TRBV7-9; D gene uncertain. The CDR3 has 16 amino acids. V lost 5 bases and J lost 2, with 16 bases in between. The V gene's germline CDR1 is SEHNR and CDR2 FQNEAQ (reference sequence). The CDR3 DNA reads TGTGCCAGCAGCCCGGGTGAGATAGGTGGCAATCAGCCCCAGCATTTT. This codes for CASSPGEIGGNQPQHF.

J is TRBJ1-6 and V is TRBV6-5; 7 nucleotides agree with TRBD1. With V trimmed by 7 bases and J by 6 bases, 3 bases remained unmatched. This CDR3 spans 13 amino acids. CDR1 and CDR2 (germline): MNHEY, SVGAGI. The CDR3: CASTGQFNSPLHF. The CDR3 DNA reads as TGTGCCAGCACGGGACAGTTTAATTCACCCCTCCACTTT.

The chain uses TRBV23-1 and TRBJ1-1, with 10 positions matching TRBD1. TRBV23-1 qualifies as an ORF whose function is uncertain. V shed 10 bases, J shed 1 base, and the junction held 9 bases outside the gene matches. This CDR3 has 15 amino acids. The CDR3 loop reads CANTGTGAPNTEAFF. The DNA of the CDR3 is TGCGCCAACACCGGGACAGGGGCACCGAACACTGAAGCTTTCTTT.

The rearrangement joins TRBV2 to TRBJ2-3, with 13 bases lining up with TRBD2. J was trimmed by 7 bases and V by 6 bases; bases with no gene match: 7. CDR3 length: 15 amino acids. In germline, CDR1 is SNHLY, CDR2 FYNNEI. The CDR3 DNA reads as TGTGCCAGCAGGCCTACTAGCGGGGGGGCGAATACGCAGTATTTT. Its translation: CASRPTSGGANTQYF. Full variable domain (outside the CDR3, taken from reference TRBV2 and TRBJ2-3): EPEVTQTPSHQVTQMGQEVILRCVPISNHLYFYWYRQILGQKVEFLVSFYNNEISEKSEIFDDQFSVERPDGSNFTLKIRSTKLEDSAMYFCASRPTSGGANTQYFGPGTRLTVL.

This chain joins TRBV7-2 and TRBJ2-1; a weak D match, TRBD1 (5 bases). Deletions cut 6 bases from V and 8 bases from J, with 11 bases between. The CDR3 spans 12 residues. From germline, CDR1 is SGHTA and CDR2 FQGNSA. The CDR3 bases are TGTGCCAGCAGGCCCCAACAGGATGAGCAGTTCTTC. Residues: CASRPQQDEQFF.

The chain recombines TRBV11-3 with TRBJ2-1; 8 bases are shared with TRBD1. This CDR3 spans 15 amino acids. V gave up 1 base and J gave up 6 bases; unmatched junction bases: 5. Germline V gene sequence: CDR1 SGHNT, CDR2 YENEEA. CDR3 residues: CASSLVGQGGNEQFF. In nucleotides, the CDR3 is TGTGCCAGCAGCTTAGTCGGACAGGGCGGCAATGAGCAGTTCTTC.

Only one count was recorded for this clone. This CDR3 reads CASRRLSSGGSGELFF. CDR3 sequence (DNA): TGTGCCAGCAGGCGACTGTCAAGCGGGGGATCCGGGGAGCTGTTTTTT. The V call is TRBV7-9, the J call TRBJ2-2; 8 nucleotides match TRBD2. The CDR3 sequence is 16 residues long. The germline V gene has CDR1 SEHNR and CDR2 FQNEAQ (reference sequence). V shed 6 bases, J shed 6 bases, and the junction held 12 bases outside the gene matches.